This TCR beta chain was documented in a study of control samples from healthy donors and cancer patients. This clone was picked up one time. Trimming stripped 5 bases from V and 0 bases from J, with 11 bases between. This CDR3 spans 15 amino acids. Germline V CDR1 and CDR2: MDHEN, SYDVKM. Method: immunoSEQ multiplex PCR; TCRdb's copy keeps in-frame clones and lacks some. The sample contains some 130,000 clones, about 95% of which appear only once. The sequenced sample was blood. The chain uses TRBV28 and TRBJ1-5; the D is unclear. This receptor was obtained from a man aged 25-40 years in good health. The CDR3 here is CASSPALGSNQPQHF. For the CDR3, the DNA is TGTGCCAGCAGTCCCGCACTGGGTAGCAATCAGCCCCAGCATTTT.